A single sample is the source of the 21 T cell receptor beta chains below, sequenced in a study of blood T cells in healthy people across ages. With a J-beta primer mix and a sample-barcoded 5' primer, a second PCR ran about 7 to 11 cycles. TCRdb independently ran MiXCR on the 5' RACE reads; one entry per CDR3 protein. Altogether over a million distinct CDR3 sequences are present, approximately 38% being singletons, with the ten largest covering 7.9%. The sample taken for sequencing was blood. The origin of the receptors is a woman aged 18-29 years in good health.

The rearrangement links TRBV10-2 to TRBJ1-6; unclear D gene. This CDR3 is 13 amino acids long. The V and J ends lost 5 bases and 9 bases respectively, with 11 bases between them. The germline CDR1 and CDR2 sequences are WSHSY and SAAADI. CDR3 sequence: CASSFETTSPLHF. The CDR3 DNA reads TGCGCCAGCAGTTTTGAGACAACTTCACCCCTCCACTTT.

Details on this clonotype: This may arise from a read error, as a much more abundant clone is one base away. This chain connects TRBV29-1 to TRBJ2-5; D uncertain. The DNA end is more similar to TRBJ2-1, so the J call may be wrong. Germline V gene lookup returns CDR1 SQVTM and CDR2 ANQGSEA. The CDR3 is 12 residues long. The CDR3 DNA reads TGCAGCTCAAGACGGAACCAAGAGACCCAGTTCTTC. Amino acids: CSSRRNQETQFF.

The CDR3 bases are TGTGCCAGCAGCCCTAGGAAGGCGTTTGTAAATGAGCAGTTCTTC. As protein: CASSPRKAFVNEQFF. The chain uses TRBV5-5 and TRBJ2-1; no firm D call. V lost 4 bases and J lost 7, with 18 bases in between. Germline CDR1 reads SGHKS; CDR2 reads YYEKEE (reference sequence). This CDR3 comprises 15 residues.

CDR3 DNA sequence: TGTGCCAGCAGTTCCGAGGGGGGTCTCCGTGGCTACACCTTC. It yields the protein CASSSEGGLRGYTF. J is TRBJ1-2 and V is TRBV11-2; D is perhaps TRBD1 (6 bases). V was clipped by 6 bases and J by 7 bases, with 18 bases between them. The CDR3 is made up of 14 amino acids. Germline values: CDR1 SGHAT, CDR2 FQNNGV.

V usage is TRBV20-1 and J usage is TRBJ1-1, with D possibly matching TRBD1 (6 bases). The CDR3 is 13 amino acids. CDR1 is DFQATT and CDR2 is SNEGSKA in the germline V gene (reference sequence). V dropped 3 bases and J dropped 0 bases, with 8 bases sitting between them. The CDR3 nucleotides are TGCAGTGCTAGGGACAGTCTGAACACTGAAGCTTTCTTT. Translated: CSARDSLNTEAFF.

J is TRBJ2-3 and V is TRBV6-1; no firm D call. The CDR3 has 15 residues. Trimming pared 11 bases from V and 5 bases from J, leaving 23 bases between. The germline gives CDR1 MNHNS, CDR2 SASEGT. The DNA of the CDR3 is TGTGCCGGTTCTTCTACCAGGTCTTCACAAGATACGCAGTATTTT. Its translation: CAGSSTRSSQDTQYF.

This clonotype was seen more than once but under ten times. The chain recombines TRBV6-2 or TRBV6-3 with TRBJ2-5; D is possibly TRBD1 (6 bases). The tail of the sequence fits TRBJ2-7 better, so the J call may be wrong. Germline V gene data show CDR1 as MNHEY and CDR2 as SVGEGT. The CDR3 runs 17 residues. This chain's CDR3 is CASSYSSLFTGSNEQYF. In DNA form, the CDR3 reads TGTGCCAGCAGTTACTCGAGCTTGTTTACAGGGAGCAACGAGCAGTACTTC.

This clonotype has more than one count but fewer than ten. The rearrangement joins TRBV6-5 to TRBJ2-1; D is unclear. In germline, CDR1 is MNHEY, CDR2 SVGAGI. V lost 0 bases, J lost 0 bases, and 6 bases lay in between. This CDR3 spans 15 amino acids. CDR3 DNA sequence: TGTGCCAGCAGTTACTCTGGCGCCTCCTACAATGAGCAGTTCTTC. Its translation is CASSYSGASYNEQFF.

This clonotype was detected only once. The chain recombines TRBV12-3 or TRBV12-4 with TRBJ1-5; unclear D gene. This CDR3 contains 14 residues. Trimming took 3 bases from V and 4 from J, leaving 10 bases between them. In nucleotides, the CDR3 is TGTGCCAGCAGTTTCACCAGTAATAATCAGCCCCAGCATTTT. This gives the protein CASSFTSNNQPQHF.

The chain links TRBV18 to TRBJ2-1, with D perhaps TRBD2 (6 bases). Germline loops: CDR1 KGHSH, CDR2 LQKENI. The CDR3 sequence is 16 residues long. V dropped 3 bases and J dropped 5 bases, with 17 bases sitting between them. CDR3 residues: CASSPLALSGHNEQFF. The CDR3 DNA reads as TGTGCCAGCTCACCTCTTGCCCTAAGCGGGCACAATGAGCAGTTCTTC.

The CDR3 DNA is TGTGCCAGCAAACCCCGGTTCGGCCAGAGCTCCTACAATGAGCAGTTCTTC. This sequence encodes CASKPRFGQSSYNEQFF. The V call is TRBV7-9, the J call TRBJ2-1; D call uncertain. Trimming pared 7 bases from V and 0 bases from J, leaving 19 bases between. Per germline, CDR1 SEHNR and CDR2 FQNEAQ (reference sequence). The CDR3 runs 17 residues.

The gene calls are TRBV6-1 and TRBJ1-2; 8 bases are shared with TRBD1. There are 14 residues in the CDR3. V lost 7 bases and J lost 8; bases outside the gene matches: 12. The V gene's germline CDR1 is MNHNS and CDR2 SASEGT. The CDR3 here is CASTDLDRVSGYTF. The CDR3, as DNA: TGTGCCAGCACCGACCTGGACAGGGTGAGCGGCTACACCTTC.

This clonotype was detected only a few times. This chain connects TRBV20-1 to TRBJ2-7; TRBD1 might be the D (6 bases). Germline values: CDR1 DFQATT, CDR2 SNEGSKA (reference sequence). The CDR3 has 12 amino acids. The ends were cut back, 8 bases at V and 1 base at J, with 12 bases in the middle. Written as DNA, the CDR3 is TGCAGTTCTCTAGACAGGTCCTACGAGCAGTACTTC. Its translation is CSSLDRSYEQYF.

The CDR3 nucleotides read TGTGCCAGCCACGAGCGCGGGAGGGCCCTCAATGAGCAGTTCTTC. Its protein product is CASHERGRALNEQFF. This chain uses TRBV27 with TRBJ2-1, with 9 bases fitting TRBD2. V lost 8 bases to trimming and J lost 6 bases; unmatched junction nucleotides: 11. Germline V gene lookup returns CDR1 MNHEY and CDR2 SMNVEV (reference sequence). The CDR3 runs to 15 residues.

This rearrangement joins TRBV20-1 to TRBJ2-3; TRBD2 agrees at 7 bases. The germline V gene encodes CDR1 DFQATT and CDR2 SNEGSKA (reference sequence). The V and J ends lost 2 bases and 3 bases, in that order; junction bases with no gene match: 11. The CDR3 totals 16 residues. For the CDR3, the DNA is TGCAGTGCTAGACGCCTCCGGGACGGGGGGACAGATACGCAGTATTTT. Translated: CSARRLRDGGTDTQYF.

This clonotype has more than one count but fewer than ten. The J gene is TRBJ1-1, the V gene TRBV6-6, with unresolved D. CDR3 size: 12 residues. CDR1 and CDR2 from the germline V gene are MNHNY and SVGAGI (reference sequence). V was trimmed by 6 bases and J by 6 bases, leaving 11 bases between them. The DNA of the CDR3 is TGTGCCAGCAGCCCGACACGAGCTGAAGCTTTCTTT. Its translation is CASSPTRAEAFF.

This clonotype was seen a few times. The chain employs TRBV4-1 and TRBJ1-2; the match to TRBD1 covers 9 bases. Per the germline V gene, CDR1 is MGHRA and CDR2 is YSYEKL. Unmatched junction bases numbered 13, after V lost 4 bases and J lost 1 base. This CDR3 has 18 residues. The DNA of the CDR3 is TGCGCCAGCAGCCGTATCGCGACAGGGGGAGACGTTAACTATGGCTACACCTTC. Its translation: CASSRIATGGDVNYGYTF.

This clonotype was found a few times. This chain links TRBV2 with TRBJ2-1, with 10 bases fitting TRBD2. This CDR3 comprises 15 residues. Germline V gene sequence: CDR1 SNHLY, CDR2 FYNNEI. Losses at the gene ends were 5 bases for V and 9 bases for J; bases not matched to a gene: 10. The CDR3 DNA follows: TGTGCCAGCAGTCTACGAGCGGGAGGGCATAGTGAGCAGTTCTTC. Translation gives CASSLRAGGHSEQFF.

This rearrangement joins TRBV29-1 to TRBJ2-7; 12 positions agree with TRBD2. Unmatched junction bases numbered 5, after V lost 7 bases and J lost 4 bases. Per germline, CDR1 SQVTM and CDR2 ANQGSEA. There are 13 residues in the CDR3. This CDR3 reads CSAALAGGYEQYF. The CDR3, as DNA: TGCAGCGCTGCACTAGCGGGAGGATACGAGCAGTACTTC.

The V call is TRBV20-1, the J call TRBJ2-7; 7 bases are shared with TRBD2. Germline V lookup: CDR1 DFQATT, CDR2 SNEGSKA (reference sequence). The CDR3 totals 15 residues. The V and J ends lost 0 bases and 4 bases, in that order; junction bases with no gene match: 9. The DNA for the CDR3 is TGCAGTGCTAGAGATGAGAGCGGGGATAATTACGAGCAGTACTTC. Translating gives CSARDESGDNYEQYF.

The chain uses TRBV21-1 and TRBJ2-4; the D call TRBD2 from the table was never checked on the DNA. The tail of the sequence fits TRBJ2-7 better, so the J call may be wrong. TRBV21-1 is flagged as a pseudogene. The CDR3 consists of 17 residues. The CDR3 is CASSTRLWLAGTYEQYF. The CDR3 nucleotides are TGTGCCAGCAGCACTCGCTTGTGGCTAGCGGGAACCTACGAGCAGTACTTC.